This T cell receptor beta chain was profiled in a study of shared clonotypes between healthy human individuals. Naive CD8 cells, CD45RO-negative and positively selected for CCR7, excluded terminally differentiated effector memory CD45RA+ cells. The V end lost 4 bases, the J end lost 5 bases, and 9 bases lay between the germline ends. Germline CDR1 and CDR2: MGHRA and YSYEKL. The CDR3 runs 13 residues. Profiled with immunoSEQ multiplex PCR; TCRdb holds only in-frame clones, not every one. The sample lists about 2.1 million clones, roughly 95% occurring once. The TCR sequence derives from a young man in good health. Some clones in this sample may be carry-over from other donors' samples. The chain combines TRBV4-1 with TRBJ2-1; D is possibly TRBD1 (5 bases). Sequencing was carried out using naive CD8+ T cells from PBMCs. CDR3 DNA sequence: TGCGCCAGCAGCCCAGGGCAGGACAATGAGCAGTTCTTC. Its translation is CASSPGQDNEQFF.